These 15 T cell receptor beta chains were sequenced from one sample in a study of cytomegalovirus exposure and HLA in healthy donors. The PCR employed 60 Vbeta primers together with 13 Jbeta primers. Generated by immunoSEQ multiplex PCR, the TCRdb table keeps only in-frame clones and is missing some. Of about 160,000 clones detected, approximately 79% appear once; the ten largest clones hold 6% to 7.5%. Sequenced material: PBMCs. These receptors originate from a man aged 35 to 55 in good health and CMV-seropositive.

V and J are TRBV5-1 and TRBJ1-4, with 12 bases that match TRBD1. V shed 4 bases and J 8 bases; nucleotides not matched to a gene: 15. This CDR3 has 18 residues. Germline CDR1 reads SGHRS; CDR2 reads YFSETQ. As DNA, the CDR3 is TGCGCCAGCAGCGTCTCCGGGACAGGGGGCCTTATTGGCGAAAAACTGTTTTTT. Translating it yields CASSVSGTGGLIGEKLFF. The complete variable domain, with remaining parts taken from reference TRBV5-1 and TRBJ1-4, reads KAGVTQTPRYLIKTRGQQVTLSCSPISGHRSVSWYQQTPGQGLQFLFEYFSETQRNKGNFPGRFSGRQFSNSRSEMNVSTLELGDSALYLCASSVSGTGGLIGEKLFFGSGTQLSVL.

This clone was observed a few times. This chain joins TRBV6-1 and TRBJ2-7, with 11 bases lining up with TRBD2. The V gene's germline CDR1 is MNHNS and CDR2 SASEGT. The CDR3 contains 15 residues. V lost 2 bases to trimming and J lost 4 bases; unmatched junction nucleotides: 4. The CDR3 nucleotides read TGTGCCAGCAGTGAAAGGATAGCGGGGGGGTACGAGCAGTACTTC. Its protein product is CASSERIAGGYEQYF.

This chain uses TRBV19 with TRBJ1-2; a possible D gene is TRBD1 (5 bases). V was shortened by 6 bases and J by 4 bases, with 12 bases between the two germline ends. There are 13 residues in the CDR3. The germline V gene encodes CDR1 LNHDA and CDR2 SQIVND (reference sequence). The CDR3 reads CASSLRDSYGYTF. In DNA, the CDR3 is TGTGCCAGTAGCCTCAGGGATAGCTATGGCTACACCTTC.

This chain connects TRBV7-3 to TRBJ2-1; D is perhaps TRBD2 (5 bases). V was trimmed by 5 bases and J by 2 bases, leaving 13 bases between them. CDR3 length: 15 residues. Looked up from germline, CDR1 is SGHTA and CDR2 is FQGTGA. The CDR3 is CASSHRGLPYNEQFF. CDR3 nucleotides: TGTGCCAGCAGCCATAGAGGGCTTCCCTACAATGAGCAGTTCTTC. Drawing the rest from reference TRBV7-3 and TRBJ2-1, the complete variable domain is GAGVSQTPSNKVTEKGKYVELRCDPISGHTALYWYRQSLGQGPEFLIYFQGTGAADDSGLPNDRFFAVRPEGSVSTLKIQRTERGDSAVYLCASSHRGLPYNEQFFGPGTRLTVL.

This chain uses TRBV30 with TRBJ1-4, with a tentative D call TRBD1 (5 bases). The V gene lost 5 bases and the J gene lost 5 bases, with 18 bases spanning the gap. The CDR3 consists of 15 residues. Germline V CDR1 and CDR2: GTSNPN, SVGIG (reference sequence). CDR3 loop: CAWVTWAGGNEKLFF. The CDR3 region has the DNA TGTGCCTGGGTAACTTGGGCCGGGGGAAATGAAAAACTGTTTTTT.

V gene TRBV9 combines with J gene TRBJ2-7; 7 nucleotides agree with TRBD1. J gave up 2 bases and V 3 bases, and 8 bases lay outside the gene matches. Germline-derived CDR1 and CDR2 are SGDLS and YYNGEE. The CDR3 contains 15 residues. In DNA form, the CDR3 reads TGTGCCAGCAGCGCCCGACAGGGATTGGCCTACGAGCAGTACTTC. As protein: CASSARQGLAYEQYF.

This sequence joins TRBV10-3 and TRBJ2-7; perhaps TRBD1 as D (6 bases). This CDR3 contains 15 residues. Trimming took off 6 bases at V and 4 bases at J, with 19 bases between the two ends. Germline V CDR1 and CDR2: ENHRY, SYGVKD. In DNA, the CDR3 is TGTGCCATCAGCCAGAGACAGGTCTTAAATTACGAGCAGTACTTC. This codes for CAISQRQVLNYEQYF.

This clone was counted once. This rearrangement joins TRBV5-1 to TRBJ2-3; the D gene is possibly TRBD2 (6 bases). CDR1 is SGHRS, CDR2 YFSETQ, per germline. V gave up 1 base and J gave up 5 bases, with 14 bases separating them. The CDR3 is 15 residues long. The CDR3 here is CASSLRGVGRDTQYF. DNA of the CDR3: TGCGCCAGCAGCTTGCGGGGAGTCGGGAGAGATACGCAGTATTTT.

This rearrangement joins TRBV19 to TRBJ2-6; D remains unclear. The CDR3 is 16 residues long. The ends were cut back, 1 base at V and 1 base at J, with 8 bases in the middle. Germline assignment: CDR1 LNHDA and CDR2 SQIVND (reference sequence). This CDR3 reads CASSIVRRSGANVLTF. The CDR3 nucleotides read TGTGCCAGTAGTATAGTTAGGCGGTCTGGGGCCAACGTCCTGACTTTC.

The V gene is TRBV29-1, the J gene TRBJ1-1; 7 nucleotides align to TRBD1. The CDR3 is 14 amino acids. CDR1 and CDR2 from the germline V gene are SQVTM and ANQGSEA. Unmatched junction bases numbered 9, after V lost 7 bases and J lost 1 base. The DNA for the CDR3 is TGCAGCGCCGCGAAGGGGACAGAGAACACTGAAGCTTTCTTT. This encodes CSAAKGTENTEAFF.

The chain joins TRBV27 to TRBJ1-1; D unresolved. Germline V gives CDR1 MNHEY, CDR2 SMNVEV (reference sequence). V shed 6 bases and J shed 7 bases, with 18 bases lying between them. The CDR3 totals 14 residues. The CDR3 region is CASSPLGANVEAFF. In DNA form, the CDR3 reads TGTGCCAGCAGCCCCTTGGGAGCTAACGTTGAAGCTTTCTTT.

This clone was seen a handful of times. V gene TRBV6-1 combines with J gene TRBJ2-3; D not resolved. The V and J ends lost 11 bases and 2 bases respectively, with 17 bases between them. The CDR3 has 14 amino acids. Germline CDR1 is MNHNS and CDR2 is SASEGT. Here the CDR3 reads CAGSLGQSTDTQYF. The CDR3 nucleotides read TGTGCCGGTTCTTTGGGCCAGTCCACAGATACGCAGTATTTT.

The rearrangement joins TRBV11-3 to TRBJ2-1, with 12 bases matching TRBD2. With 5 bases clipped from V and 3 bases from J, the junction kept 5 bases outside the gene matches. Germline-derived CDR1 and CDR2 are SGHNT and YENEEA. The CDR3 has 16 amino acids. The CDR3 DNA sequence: TGTGCCAGCAGCCATAGGACTAGCGGGGTCTACAATGAGCAGTTCTTC. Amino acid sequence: CASSHRTSGVYNEQFF.

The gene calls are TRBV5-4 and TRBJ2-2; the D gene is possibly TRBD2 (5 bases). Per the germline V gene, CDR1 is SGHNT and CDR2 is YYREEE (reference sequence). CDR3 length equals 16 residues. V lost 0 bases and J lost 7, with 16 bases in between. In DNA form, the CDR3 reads TGTGCCAGCAGCTTGGGACTTGGGCGGACTGGCGGGGAGCTGTTTTTT. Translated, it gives CASSLGLGRTGGELFF.

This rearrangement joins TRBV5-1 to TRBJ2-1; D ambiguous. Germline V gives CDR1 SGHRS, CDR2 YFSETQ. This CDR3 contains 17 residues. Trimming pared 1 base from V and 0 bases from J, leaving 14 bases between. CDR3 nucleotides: TGCGCCAGCAGCTTGTACGACTCCACGAGCTCCTACAATGAGCAGTTCTTC. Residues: CASSLYDSTSSYNEQFF.